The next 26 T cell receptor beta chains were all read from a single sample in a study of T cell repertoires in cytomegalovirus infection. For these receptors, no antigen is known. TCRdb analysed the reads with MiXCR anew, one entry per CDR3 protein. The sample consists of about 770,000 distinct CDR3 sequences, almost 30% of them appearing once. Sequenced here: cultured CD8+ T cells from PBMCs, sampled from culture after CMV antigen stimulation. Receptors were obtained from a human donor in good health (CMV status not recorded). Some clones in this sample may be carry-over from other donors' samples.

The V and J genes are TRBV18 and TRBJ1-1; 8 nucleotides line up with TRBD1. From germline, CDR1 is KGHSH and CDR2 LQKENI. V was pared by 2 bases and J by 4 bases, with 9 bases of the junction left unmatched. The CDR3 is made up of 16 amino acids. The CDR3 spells CASSPGTTGGSTEAFF. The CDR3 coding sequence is TGTGCCAGCTCACCAGGTACTACAGGGGGAAGCACTGAAGCTTTCTTT. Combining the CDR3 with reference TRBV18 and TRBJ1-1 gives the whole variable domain NAGVMQNPRHLVRRRGQEARLRCSPMKGHSHVYWYRQLPEEGLKFMVYLQKENIIDESGMPKERFSAEFPKEGPSILRIQQVVRGDSAAYFCASSPGTTGGSTEAFFGQGTRLTVV.

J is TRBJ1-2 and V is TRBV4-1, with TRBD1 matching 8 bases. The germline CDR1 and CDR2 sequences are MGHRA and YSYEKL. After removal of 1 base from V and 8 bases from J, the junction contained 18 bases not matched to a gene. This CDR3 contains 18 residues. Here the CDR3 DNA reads TGCGCCAGCAGCCAAGGAGCTTGGGCTCTGTCAGGGGGCGGCGGCTACACCTTC. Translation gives CASSQGAWALSGGGGYTF.

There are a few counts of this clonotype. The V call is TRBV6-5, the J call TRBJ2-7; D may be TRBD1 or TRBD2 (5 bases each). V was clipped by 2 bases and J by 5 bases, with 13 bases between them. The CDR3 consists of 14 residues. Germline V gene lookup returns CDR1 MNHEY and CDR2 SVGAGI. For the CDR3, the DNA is TGTGCCAGCAGTTACCGGGCAGGGAGCAACGAGCAGTACTTC. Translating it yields CASSYRAGSNEQYF.

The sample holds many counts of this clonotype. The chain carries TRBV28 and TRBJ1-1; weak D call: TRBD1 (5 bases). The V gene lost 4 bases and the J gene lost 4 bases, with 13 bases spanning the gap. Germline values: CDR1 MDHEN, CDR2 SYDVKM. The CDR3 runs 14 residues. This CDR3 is CASSSSPGGTEAFF. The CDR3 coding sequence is TGTGCCAGCAGTTCCAGCCCGGGGGGCACTGAAGCTTTCTTT.

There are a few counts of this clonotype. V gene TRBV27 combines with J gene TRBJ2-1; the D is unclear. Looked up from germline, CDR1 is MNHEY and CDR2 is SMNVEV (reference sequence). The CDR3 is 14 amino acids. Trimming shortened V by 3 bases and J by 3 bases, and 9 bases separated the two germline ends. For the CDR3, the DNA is TGTGCCAGCAGTTTCGGGTCCATCTACAATGAGCAGTTCTTC. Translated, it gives CASSFGSIYNEQFF.

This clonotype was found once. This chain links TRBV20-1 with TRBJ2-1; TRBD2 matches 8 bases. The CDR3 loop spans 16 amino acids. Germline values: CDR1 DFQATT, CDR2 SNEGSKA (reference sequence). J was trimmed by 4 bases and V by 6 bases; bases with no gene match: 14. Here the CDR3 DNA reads TGCAGTGCCGGTTCCGGGGGGGCGCATTCTTACAATGAGCAGTTCTTC. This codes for CSAGSGGAHSYNEQFF.

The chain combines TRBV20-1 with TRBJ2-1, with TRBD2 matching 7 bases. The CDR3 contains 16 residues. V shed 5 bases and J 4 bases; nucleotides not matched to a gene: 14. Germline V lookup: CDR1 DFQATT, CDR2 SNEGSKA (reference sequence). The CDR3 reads CSAPRANGGTYNEQFF. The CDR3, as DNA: TGCAGTGCTCCCCGGGCGAACGGGGGGACTTACAATGAGCAGTTCTTC.

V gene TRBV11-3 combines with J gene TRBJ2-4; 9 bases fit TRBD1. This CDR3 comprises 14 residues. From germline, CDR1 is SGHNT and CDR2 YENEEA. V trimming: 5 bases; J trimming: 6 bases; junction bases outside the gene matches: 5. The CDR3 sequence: CASSRGQGGNIQYF. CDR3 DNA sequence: TGTGCCAGCAGCCGGGGACAGGGTGGAAACATTCAGTACTTC.

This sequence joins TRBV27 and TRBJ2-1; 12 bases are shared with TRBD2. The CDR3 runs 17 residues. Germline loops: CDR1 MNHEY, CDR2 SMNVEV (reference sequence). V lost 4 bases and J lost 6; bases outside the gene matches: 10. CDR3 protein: CASSSSSTLAGGNEQFF. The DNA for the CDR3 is TGTGCCAGCAGTTCATCCTCTACACTAGCGGGGGGCAATGAGCAGTTCTTC.

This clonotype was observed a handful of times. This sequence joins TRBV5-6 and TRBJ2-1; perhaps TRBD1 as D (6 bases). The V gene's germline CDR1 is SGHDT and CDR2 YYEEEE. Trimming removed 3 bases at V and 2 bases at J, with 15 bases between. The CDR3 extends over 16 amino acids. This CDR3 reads CASSSRQEEPYNEQFF. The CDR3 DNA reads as TGTGCCAGCAGCTCCAGACAGGAGGAACCCTACAATGAGCAGTTCTTC.

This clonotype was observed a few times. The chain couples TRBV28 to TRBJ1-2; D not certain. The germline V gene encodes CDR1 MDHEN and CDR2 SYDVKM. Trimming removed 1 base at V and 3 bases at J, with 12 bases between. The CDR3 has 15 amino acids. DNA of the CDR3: TGTGCCAGCAGTTTATATGGGGAATTTGACTATGGCTACACCTTC. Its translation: CASSLYGEFDYGYTF.

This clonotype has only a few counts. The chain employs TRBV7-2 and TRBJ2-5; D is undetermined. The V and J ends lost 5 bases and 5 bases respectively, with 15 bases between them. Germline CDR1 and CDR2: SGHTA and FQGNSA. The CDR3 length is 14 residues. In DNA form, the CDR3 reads TGTGCCAGCAGCCTCAAGACACTCCGGGAGACCCAGTACTTC. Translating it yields CASSLKTLRETQYF.

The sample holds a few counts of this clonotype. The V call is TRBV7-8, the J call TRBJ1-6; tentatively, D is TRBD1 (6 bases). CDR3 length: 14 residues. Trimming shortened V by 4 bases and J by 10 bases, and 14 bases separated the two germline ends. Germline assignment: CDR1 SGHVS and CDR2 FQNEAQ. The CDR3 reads CASSYGTQGSPLHF. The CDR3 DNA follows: TGTGCCAGCAGCTACGGGACACAAGGCTCACCCCTCCACTTT.

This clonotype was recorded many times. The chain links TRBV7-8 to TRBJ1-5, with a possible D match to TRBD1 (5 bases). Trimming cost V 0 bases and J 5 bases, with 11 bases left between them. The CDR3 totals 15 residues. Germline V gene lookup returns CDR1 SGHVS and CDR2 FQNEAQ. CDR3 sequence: CASSLADSSYQPQHF. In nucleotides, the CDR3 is TGTGCCAGCAGCTTAGCAGACAGTAGTTATCAGCCCCAGCATTTT.

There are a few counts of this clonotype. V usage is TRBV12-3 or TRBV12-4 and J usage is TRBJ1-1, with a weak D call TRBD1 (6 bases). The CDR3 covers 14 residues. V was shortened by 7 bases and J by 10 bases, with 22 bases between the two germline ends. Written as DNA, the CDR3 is TGTGCCAGCACCTACCTAGGGGAGGGGGTAGGAGCTTTCTTT. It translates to CASTYLGEGVGAFF.

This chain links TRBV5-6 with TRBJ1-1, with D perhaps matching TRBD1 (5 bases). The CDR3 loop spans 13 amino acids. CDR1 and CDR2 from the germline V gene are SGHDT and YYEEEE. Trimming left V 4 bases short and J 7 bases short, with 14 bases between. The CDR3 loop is CASSQGGASEAFF. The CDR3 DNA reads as TGTGCCAGCAGCCAGGGCGGAGCAAGTGAAGCTTTCTTT.

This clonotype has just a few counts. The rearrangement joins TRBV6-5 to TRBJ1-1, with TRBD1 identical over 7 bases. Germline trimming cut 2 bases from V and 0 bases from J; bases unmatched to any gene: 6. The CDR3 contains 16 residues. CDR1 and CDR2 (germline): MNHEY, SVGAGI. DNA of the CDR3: TGTGCCAGCAGTTACGGTTTAGGGGGCCTGAACACTGAAGCTTTCTTT. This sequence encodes CASSYGLGGLNTEAFF.

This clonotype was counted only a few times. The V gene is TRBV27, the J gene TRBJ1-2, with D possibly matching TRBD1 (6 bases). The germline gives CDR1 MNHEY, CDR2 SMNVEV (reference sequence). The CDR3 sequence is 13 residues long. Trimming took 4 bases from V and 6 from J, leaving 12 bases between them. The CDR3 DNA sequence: TGTGCCAGCAGTTCCGGGGGCTTTAATGGCTACACCTTC. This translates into CASSSGGFNGYTF.

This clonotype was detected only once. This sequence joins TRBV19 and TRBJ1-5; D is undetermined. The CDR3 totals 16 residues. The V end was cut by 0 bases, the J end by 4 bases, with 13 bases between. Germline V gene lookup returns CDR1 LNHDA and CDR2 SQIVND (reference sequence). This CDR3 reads CASSIEGAYGNQPQHF. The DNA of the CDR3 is TGTGCCAGTAGTATAGAAGGAGCGTACGGGAATCAGCCCCAGCATTTT.

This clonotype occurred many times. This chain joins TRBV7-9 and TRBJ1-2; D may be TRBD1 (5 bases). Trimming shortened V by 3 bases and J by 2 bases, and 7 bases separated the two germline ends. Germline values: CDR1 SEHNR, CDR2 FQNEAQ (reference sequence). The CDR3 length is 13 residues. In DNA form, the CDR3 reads TGTGCCAGCAGCTTTCGGGGGAACTATGGCTACACCTTC. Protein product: CASSFRGNYGYTF.

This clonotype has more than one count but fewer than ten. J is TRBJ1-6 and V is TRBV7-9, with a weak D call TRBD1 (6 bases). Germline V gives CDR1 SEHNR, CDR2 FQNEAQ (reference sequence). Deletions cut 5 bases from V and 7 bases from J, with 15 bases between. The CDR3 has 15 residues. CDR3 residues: CASSQGSGENSPLHF. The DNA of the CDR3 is TGTGCCAGCAGCCAAGGGTCAGGGGAGAATTCACCCCTCCACTTT.

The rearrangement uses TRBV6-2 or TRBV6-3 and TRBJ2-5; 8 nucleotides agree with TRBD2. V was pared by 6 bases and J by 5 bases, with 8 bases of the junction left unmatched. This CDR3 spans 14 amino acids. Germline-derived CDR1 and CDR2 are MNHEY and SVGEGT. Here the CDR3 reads CASRRAGGLETQYF. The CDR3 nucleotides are TGTGCCAGCAGGAGGGCGGGGGGCCTGGAGACCCAGTACTTC.

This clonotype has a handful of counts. The CDR3 coding sequence is TGTGCCAGCAGTTTATCCCCTGCAACGACCTATAATTCACCCCTCCACTTT. It encodes CASSLSPATTYNSPLHF. The V call is TRBV27, the J call TRBJ1-6; D unclear. Per the germline V gene, CDR1 is MNHEY and CDR2 is SMNVEV (reference sequence). Trimming pared 0 bases from V and 2 bases from J, leaving 11 bases between. The length of the CDR3 is 17 residues.

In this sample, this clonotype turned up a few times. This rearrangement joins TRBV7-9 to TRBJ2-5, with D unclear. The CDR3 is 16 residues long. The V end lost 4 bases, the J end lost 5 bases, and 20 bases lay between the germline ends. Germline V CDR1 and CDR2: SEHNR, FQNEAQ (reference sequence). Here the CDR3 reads CASSSGLRTPAETQYF. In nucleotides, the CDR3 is TGTGCCAGCAGCTCAGGATTGCGGACGCCTGCGGAGACCCAGTACTTC.

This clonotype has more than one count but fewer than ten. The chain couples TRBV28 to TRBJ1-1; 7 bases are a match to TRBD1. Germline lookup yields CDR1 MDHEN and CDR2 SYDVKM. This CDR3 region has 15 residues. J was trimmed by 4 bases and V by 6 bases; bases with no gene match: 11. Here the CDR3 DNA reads TGTGCCAGCAGGGGGCGACAGGGTCTCCCCACTGAAGCTTTCTTT. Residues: CASRGRQGLPTEAFF.

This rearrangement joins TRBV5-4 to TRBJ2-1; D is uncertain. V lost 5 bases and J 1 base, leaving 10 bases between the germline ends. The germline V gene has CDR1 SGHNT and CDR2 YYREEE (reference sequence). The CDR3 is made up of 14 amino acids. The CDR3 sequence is CASRPQQSYNEQFF. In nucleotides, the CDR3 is TGTGCCAGCAGGCCCCAACAGTCCTACAATGAGCAGTTCTTC.